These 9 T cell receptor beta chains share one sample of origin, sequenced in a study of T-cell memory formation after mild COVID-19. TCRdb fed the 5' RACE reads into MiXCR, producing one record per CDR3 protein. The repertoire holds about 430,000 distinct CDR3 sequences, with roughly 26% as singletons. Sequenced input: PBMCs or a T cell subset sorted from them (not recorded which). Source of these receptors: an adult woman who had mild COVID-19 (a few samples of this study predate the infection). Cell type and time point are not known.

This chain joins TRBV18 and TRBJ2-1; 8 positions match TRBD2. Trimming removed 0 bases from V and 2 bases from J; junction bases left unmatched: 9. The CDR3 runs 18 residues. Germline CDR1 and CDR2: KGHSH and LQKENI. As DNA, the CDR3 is TGTGCCAGCTCACCACCGTTGAGGACTAGCATCACCTACAATGAGCAGTTCTTC. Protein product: CASSPPLRTSITYNEQFF.

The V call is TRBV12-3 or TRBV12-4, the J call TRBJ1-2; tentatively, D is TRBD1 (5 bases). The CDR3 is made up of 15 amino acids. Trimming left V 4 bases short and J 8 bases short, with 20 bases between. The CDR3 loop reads CASSSPSGTGGGYTF. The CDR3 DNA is TGTGCCAGCAGTTCCCCCTCCGGGACGGGAGGCGGCTACACCTTC.

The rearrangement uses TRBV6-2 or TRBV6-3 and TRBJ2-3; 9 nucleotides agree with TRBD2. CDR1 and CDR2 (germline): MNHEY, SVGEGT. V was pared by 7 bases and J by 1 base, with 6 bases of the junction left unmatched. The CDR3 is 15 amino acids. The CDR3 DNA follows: TGTGCCAGCACCGTAGCGGGAGATGGCACAGATACGCAGTATTTT. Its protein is CASTVAGDGTDTQYF.

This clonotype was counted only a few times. In DNA, the CDR3 is TGTGCCAGCAGTCCCGGGACACAATTCACCGGGGAGCTGTTTTTT. This codes for CASSPGTQFTGELFF. V gene TRBV6-2 or TRBV6-3 combines with J gene TRBJ2-2; tentatively, D is TRBD1 (6 bases). The V end was cut by 5 bases, the J end by 4 bases, with 14 bases between. Germline V gene data show CDR1 as MNHEY and CDR2 as SVGEGT. This CDR3 spans 15 amino acids.

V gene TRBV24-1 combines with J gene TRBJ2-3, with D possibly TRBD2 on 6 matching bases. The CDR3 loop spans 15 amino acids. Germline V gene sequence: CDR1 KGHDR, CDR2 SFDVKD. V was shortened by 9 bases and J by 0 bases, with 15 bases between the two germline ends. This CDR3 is CATRTGTLSTDTQYF. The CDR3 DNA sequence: TGTGCCACCCGAACCGGGACTCTCAGCACAGATACGCAGTATTTT.

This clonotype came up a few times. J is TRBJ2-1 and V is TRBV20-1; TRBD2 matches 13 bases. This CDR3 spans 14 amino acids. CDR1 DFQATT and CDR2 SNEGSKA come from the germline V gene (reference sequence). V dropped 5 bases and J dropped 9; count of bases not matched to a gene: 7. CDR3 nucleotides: TGCAGTGCTCCACTAGCGGGGGGGCAGGTTGAGCAGTTCTTC. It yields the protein CSAPLAGGQVEQFF.

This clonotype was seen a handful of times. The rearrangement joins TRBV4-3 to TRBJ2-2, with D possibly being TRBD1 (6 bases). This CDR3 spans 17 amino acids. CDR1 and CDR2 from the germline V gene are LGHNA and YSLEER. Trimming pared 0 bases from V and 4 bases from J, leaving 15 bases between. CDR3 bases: TGCGCCAGCAGCCAAGAGCTAGAGGGGGTCGGCACCGGGGAGCTGTTTTTT. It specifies CASSQELEGVGTGELFF.

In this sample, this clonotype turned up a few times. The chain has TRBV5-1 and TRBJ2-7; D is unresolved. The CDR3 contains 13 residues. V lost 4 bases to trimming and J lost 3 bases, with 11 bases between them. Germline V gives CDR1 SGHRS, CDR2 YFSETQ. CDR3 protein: CASSGPPGYEQYF. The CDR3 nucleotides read TGCGCCAGCAGCGGGCCTCCAGGCTACGAGCAGTACTTC.

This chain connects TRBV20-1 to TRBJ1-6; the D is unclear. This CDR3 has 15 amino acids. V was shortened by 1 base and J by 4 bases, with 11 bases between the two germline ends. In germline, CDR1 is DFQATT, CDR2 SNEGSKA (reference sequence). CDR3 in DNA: TGCAGTGCTAGAGGGCGTACCTCTTATAATTCACCCCTCCACTTT. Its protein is CSARGRTSYNSPLHF.